These T cell receptor beta chains were read from a single sample in a study of blood T cell repertoires in COVID-19. Using immunoSEQ multiplex PCR, the repertoire was profiled, and TCRdb retains in-frame clones only, with some absent. The data show roughly 35,000 clones, around 90% seen once. The sequenced sample was peripheral blood. All receptors come from a man aged 45-65 years with active or convalescent COVID-19. Each CDR3 is given with its conserved first and last residue.

V gene,CDR3 protein
TRBV7-3,CASSSTGVRDTQYF
TRBV6-2/TRBV6-3,CASSLASGIPTDTQYF
TRBV9,CASSVNSGQPQHF
TRBV11-2,CASSLGTSGTGANVLTF
TRBV3-1/TRBV3-2,CASSQTTSGEQFF
TRBV4-2,CASSQDGRFTGELFF
TRBV19,CASSTTRDSYGYTF
TRBV10-3,CAISDRGHEQYF
TRBV29-1,CSVQGGWDTDTQYF
TRBV27,CASSLSWGVSVEGNEQFF
TRBV7-6,CASSPPDRNYGYTF
TRBV5-1,CASSWTSSYEQYF
TRBV28,CASSPQGSNQPQHF
TRBV7-9,CASSNEQVNTEAFF
TRBV4-1,CASSQDGSNYGYTF
TRBV18,CASSPGFYPGLAGLYEQYF
TRBV2,CASSEALSGSTDTQYF
TRBV6-1,CASSEVGTGGGEQYF
TRBV27,CASSLRDRGDSPLHF
TRBV18,CASSPYSTGARDEQFF
TRBV5-4,CASSSARTGGEQYF
TRBV4-1,CASSPRDTNSPLHF
TRBV27,CASSLRLADKETQYF
TRBV2,CASNLLGAAYEQYF
TRBV28,CASSSWGASYNEQFF
TRBV28,CASSGQGLAGVAYEQYF
TRBV4-1,CASSQATGGTEAFF
TRBV5-1,CASSLIQGEQFF
TRBV4-1,CASSQDGVVGTETQYF
TRBV9,CASSVVAGADTQYF
TRBV5-4,CASSRVDSYEQYF
TRBV30,CAWSTQDNQPQHF
TRBV25-1,CASSEYSQETQYF
TRBV4-3,CASSQGAGGASGNTIYF
TRBV2,CASTRSRQGFGEKLFF
TRBV27,CASSFNRGANYGYTF
TRBV7-9,CASSSDRERDEKLFF
TRBV28,CASSPGLAGQETQYF
TRBV28,CASSFGTSGHQETQYF
TRBV6-1,CASSEDPGQGLYEQYF
TRBV5-1,CASNPLSTRTYNEQFF
TRBV18,CASSPSGSTYNEQFF
TRBV5-1,CASSLYSNQPQHF
TRBV18,CASSTLAGGVSYLYEQYF
TRBV7-2,CASSYRVGQPQHF
TRBV28,CASSSVGLAAYEQYF
TRBV28,CASRGGSWASSYEQYF
TRBV10-3,CAISERPGQGTETQYF
TRBV6-5,CASNSGVGSGNTIYF
TRBV2,CASIIDREPGNTIYF
TRBV5-4,CASSETYTGGGELFF
TRBV27,CASSFLGGLPGQGAPWANEQFF
TRBV6-2/TRBV6-3,CASSYPPGAISYEQYF